This T cell receptor beta chain was identified in a study of blood T cell repertoires in COVID-19. Per the study methods: Reference gene primer amplification gave nucleated cell count estimates. The repertoire was sequenced with immunoSEQ multiplex PCR; TCRdb's copy has only in-frame clones and lacks some. V and J calls and clone size are copied from that table; D and trimming were computed from the DNA. The sample shows under 200,000 clones, around 89% of them seen only once. Cohort 3 recovered donors had two negative PCRs, clearance, or symptom resolution. From germline, CDR1 is SGHKS and CDR2 YYEKEE (reference sequence). The CDR3 is made up of 13 amino acids. Trimming took off 3 bases at V and 4 bases at J, with 10 bases between the two ends. This clone was found a few times.

The receptor's source is a woman between 18 and 29 years old who had recovered from COVID-19. The J gene is TRBJ1-2, the V gene TRBV5-5, with TRBD1 as a possible D gene (5 bases). Sequencing was carried out using PBMCs or T cells enriched from blood (not recorded which). The CDR3 sequence is CASSSQGGYGYTF. The CDR3 DNA follows: TGTGCCAGCAGCTCCCAGGGAGGCTATGGCTACACCTTC.